What follows describes a single T cell receptor beta chain. The data were obtained in a study of shared clonotypes between healthy human individuals. Looking at the study overall: With ages of 18 to 49, the donors were a couple of women and three men. For every donor, three CD4 naive, three CD4 memory, two CD8 naive and one CD8 memory plates were used.

Naive CD8 cells lacked CD45RO, underwent positive selection for CCR7 and left out terminally differentiated effector memory CD45RA+ cells. The J segment lost 1 base and the V segment lost 5 bases, leaving 1 base of the junction unmatched. Germline lookup yields CDR1 SGHRS and CDR2 YFSETQ. The CDR3 has 13 amino acids. Sequencing was at deep level. Assay used: immunoSEQ multiplex PCR; TCRdb lists only in-frame clones, some missing. The sample yields about 2 million clones, approximately 94% seen once. V usage is TRBV5-1 and J usage is TRBJ2-5; 8 bases align to TRBD1. Material for sequencing was naive CD8+ T cells sorted from blood. The clonotype comes from a man between 18 and 35 years old in good health. DNA of the CDR3: TGCGCCAGCAGGGGGACAGGCCAAGAGACCCAGTACTTC. It specifies CASRGTGQETQYF. The whole variable domain, filled in from reference TRBV5-1 and TRBJ2-5, reads KAGVTQTPRYLIKTRGQQVTLSCSPISGHRSVSWYQQTPGQGLQFLFEYFSETQRNKGNFPGRFSGRQFSNSRSEMNVSTLELGDSALYLCASRGTGQETQYFGPGTRLLVL.